These 32 T cell receptor beta chains were all obtained from the same sample, sequenced in a study of cytomegalovirus exposure and HLA in healthy donors. Produced via immunoSEQ multiplex PCR; TCRdb's table is partial and in-frame only. The data show about 280,000 clones, with 88% seen just once and around 0.92% held by the top ten. The sample was PBMCs. The receptors were gathered from a woman between 18 and 30 years old in good health and CMV-seronegative.

V and J are TRBV5-1 and TRBJ2-7, with D possibly matching TRBD2 (6 bases). The germline V gene encodes CDR1 SGHRS and CDR2 YFSETQ. With 2 bases removed from V and 4 bases from J, the gap between germline ends came to 16 bases. The CDR3 is 15 amino acids. The CDR3 DNA reads as TGCGCCAGCAGCTTCGGGGCAGGGCGGGATTACGAGCAGTACTTC. This gives the protein CASSFGAGRDYEQYF. The full variable domain, its missing parts supplied by reference TRBV5-1 and TRBJ2-7, is KAGVTQTPRYLIKTRGQQVTLSCSPISGHRSVSWYQQTPGQGLQFLFEYFSETQRNKGNFPGRFSGRQFSNSRSEMNVSTLELGDSALYLCASSFGAGRDYEQYFGPGTRLTVT.

This chain links TRBV4-3 with TRBJ2-7, with TRBD2 matching 13 bases. This CDR3 comprises 15 residues. Germline V lookup: CDR1 LGHNA, CDR2 YSLEER. V gave up 3 bases and J gave up 2 bases; unmatched junction bases: 1. The CDR3 here is CASSQGLAGTYEQYF. The DNA for the CDR3 is TGCGCCAGCAGCCAGGGACTAGCGGGGACCTACGAGCAGTACTTC.

This chain connects TRBV9 to TRBJ2-3; a weak D match, TRBD2 (7 bases). V was pared by 3 bases and J by 0 bases, with 11 bases between. This CDR3 is 15 amino acids long. Looked up from germline, CDR1 is SGDLS and CDR2 is YYNGEE. The CDR3 DNA reads TGTGCCAGCAGCGACACGGGGGGCAGCACAGATACGCAGTATTTT. Encoded protein: CASSDTGGSTDTQYF.

This rearrangement joins TRBV30 to TRBJ1-4; 7 nucleotides align to TRBD1. The V gene end was trimmed by 5 bases and the J gene end by 4 bases; junction bases not matched to a gene: 1. CDR3 size: 12 residues. Germline V gene lookup returns CDR1 GTSNPN and CDR2 SVGIG (reference sequence). The CDR3 sequence: CAWAGGNEKLFF. For the CDR3, the DNA is TGTGCCTGGGCAGGGGGTAATGAAAAACTGTTTTTT. The whole variable domain, filled in from reference TRBV30 and TRBJ1-4, reads SQTIHQWPATLVQPVGSPLSLECTVEGTSNPNLYWYRQAAGRGLQLLFYSVGIGQISSEVPQNLSASRPQDRQFILSSKKLLLSDSGFYLCAWAGGNEKLFFGSGTQLSVL.

Of note for this clone: The same CDR3 is also encoded by other DNA sequences in this sample. This CDR3 is CASSNGLAAEQFF. CDR3 sequence (DNA): TGTGCCAGCAGTAACGGACTAGCCGCTGAGCAGTTCTTC. This sequence joins TRBV6-5 and TRBJ2-1; 8 nucleotides line up with TRBD2. In germline, CDR1 is MNHEY, CDR2 SVGAGI. V was clipped by 5 bases and J by 9 bases; unmatched bases: 6. The CDR3 contains 13 residues.

The genes are TRBV29-1 and TRBJ2-1; TRBD2 is a possible D gene (6 bases). Per the germline V gene, CDR1 is SQVTM and CDR2 is ANQGSEA. The CDR3 runs 13 residues. V shed 7 bases and J shed 3 bases, with 13 bases lying between them. DNA of the CDR3: TGCAGCGCTAGGGACTGGGACTACAATGAGCAGTTCTTC. This translates into CSARDWDYNEQFF.

The V and J genes are TRBV4-3 and TRBJ2-2, with 12 bases lining up with TRBD2. Unmatched junction bases numbered 11, after V lost 2 bases and J lost 4 bases. The germline V gene has CDR1 LGHNA and CDR2 YSLEER. The CDR3 has 19 residues. The CDR3 protein is CASSQRLAGEAGLTGELFF. In DNA, the CDR3 is TGCGCCAGCAGCCAAAGACTAGCGGGAGAAGCGGGGCTCACCGGGGAGCTGTTTTTT.

This chain connects TRBV9 to TRBJ2-7; 9 bases are a match to TRBD1. Germline CDR1 reads SGDLS; CDR2 reads YYNGEE. This CDR3 comprises 19 residues. The trim removed 3 bases at V and 0 bases at J, leaving 16 bases unmatched. CDR3 bases: TGTGCCAGCAGCGCTGGCTCCCCCACAGGGGGCCCCCTCTCCTACGAGCAGTACTTC. Translated: CASSAGSPTGGPLSYEQYF.

Only one count was recorded for this clone. The chain is built from TRBV4-1 and TRBJ2-5; a weak D match, TRBD1 (5 bases). V shed 2 bases and J shed 5 bases, with 15 bases lying between them. Germline loops: CDR1 MGHRA, CDR2 YSYEKL. The CDR3 spans 15 residues. Written as DNA, the CDR3 is TGCGCCAGCAGCCAATTTAGGGGCCTAGGGGAGACCCAGTACTTC. Translation gives CASSQFRGLGETQYF.

V gene TRBV15 combines with J gene TRBJ2-7; weak D call: TRBD2 (6 bases). Germline values: CDR1 LNHNV, CDR2 YYDKDF (reference sequence). The CDR3 loop spans 16 amino acids. The V end was cut by 1 base, the J end by 3 bases, with 16 bases between. The CDR3 DNA sequence: TGTGCCACCAGCAGAGGGGGTGGCGGGATTTACTACGAGCAGTACTTC. This translates into CATSRGGGGIYYEQYF.

The V and J genes are TRBV27 and TRBJ2-5, with a weak D call TRBD1 (6 bases). The CDR3 extends over 16 amino acids. V was cut by 0 bases and J by 5 bases, with 16 bases left in between. Germline V gene lookup returns CDR1 MNHEY and CDR2 SMNVEV (reference sequence). CDR3 sequence: CASSLSRGQTGETQYF. For the CDR3, the DNA is TGTGCCAGCAGTTTATCGAGAGGACAGACTGGGGAGACCCAGTACTTC.

Details on this clone: Other nucleotide sequences from this sample produce the same CDR3. This CDR3 reads CASSLAGSNEQFF. CDR3 nucleotide sequence: TGCGCCAGCAGCTTGGCCGGGTCCAATGAGCAGTTCTTC. This chain links TRBV5-1 with TRBJ2-1; D unclear. This CDR3 spans 13 amino acids. Germline loops: CDR1 SGHRS, CDR2 YFSETQ. Trimming stripped 0 bases from V and 6 bases from J, with 7 bases between.

V gene TRBV11-1 combines with J gene TRBJ2-1, with TRBD2 identical over 10 bases. V shed 1 base and J 8 bases; nucleotides not matched to a gene: 5. This CDR3 is built from 15 residues. Germline values: CDR1 SGHAT, CDR2 FQDESV (reference sequence). This chain's CDR3 is CASSLDPSGSYEQFF. Written as DNA, the CDR3 is TGTGCCAGCAGCTTAGATCCTAGCGGGAGTTATGAGCAGTTCTTC.

The rearrangement uses TRBV25-1 and TRBJ1-2; 9 bases line up with TRBD1. CDR1 and CDR2 (germline): MGHDK, SYGVNS. CDR3 length: 11 residues. V lost 8 bases to trimming and J lost 5 bases; unmatched junction nucleotides: 0. CDR3 sequence (DNA): TGTGCCAGCGGGACAGGGTATGGCTACACCTTC. Amino acid sequence: CASGTGYGYTF.

This rearrangement joins TRBV6-5 to TRBJ2-7, with 7 bases lining up with TRBD2. CDR1 is MNHEY, CDR2 SVGAGI, per germline. The CDR3 covers 14 residues. With V trimmed by 3 bases and J by 2 bases, 4 bases remained unmatched. In DNA form, the CDR3 reads TGTGCCAGCAGTTATTCAAGCGGGACCTACGAGCAGTACTTC. Its translation: CASSYSSGTYEQYF.

The chain combines TRBV10-3 with TRBJ2-1; 9 positions match TRBD2. With 4 bases clipped from V and 4 bases from J, the junction kept 2 bases outside the gene matches. This CDR3 is 14 amino acids long. CDR1 and CDR2 (germline): ENHRY, SYGVKD. CDR3 nucleotides: TGTGCCATCAGTGGGCGGGAGGGTTACAATGAGCAGTTCTTC. Translation: CAISGREGYNEQFF.

The chain carries TRBV19 and TRBJ2-6; TRBD2 aligns across 9 bases. Germline CDR1 and CDR2: LNHDA and SQIVND (reference sequence). The CDR3 sequence is 18 residues long. The junction had 12 bases not matched to a gene; V was cut back by 7 bases and J by 2 bases. CDR3 sequence (DNA): TGTGCCAGTACTCCCGGGGAGGCTAGCGGGGCTGGGGCCAACGTCCTGACTTTC. It is translated as CASTPGEASGAGANVLTF.

The rearrangement joins TRBV25-1 to TRBJ2-5, with D perhaps TRBD1 (6 bases). The germline gives CDR1 MGHDK, CDR2 SYGVNS. The ends were cut back, 6 bases at V and 0 bases at J, with 20 bases in the middle. This CDR3 spans 17 amino acids. This CDR3 is CASSGARDTGHQETQYF. Written as DNA, the CDR3 is TGTGCCAGCAGCGGGGCCCGGGACACGGGACACCAAGAGACCCAGTACTTC.

The chain employs TRBV6-5 and TRBJ1-1; 7 bases are shared with TRBD1. The ends lost 1 base at V and 0 bases at J; junction bases unmatched: 5. The CDR3 runs 16 residues. Germline V gene sequence: CDR1 MNHEY, CDR2 SVGAGI. The CDR3 DNA reads TGTGCCAGCAGTTACTGGGACAGACTAATGAACACTGAAGCTTTCTTT. The encoded protein is CASSYWDRLMNTEAFF.

The chain uses TRBV2 and TRBJ2-3, with D tentatively TRBD2 (5 bases). This CDR3 has 13 residues. Germline V gene data show CDR1 as SNHLY and CDR2 as FYNNEI. Trimming left V 8 bases short and J 5 bases short, with 14 bases between. As DNA, the CDR3 is TGTGCCAGCGCCCGAGAGGGCGGAGATACGCAGTATTTT. Its translation: CASAREGGDTQYF. The whole variable domain, remainder taken from reference TRBV2 and TRBJ2-3, is EPEVTQTPSHQVTQMGQEVILRCVPISNHLYFYWYRQILGQKVEFLVSFYNNEISEKSEIFDDQFSVERPDGSNFTLKIRSTKLEDSAMYFCASAREGGDTQYFGPGTRLTVL.

This clone was found many times. CDR3 DNA: TGTGCCATTACACCCAGGGAAGCGAACACTGAAGCTTTCTTT. Its translation is CAITPREANTEAFF. This chain links TRBV10-3 with TRBJ1-1; tentatively, D is TRBD1 (5 bases). There are 14 residues in the CDR3. Germline CDR1 is ENHRY and CDR2 is SYGVKD. Trimming pared 9 bases from V and 1 base from J, leaving 15 bases between.

This chain connects TRBV9 to TRBJ2-3, with a tentative D call TRBD2 (5 bases). Germline V lookup: CDR1 SGDLS, CDR2 YYNGEE. This CDR3 has 17 amino acids. Trimming took off 0 bases at V and 0 bases at J, with 14 bases between the two ends. Here the CDR3 DNA reads TGTGCCAGCAGCGTAGCTTGGGAAAGCGGTAGCACAGATACGCAGTATTTT. Protein sequence: CASSVAWESGSTDTQYF.

The chain employs TRBV29-1 and TRBJ1-1; 8 nucleotides agree with TRBD1. Germline lookup yields CDR1 SQVTM and CDR2 ANQGSEA. The CDR3 runs to 14 residues. After removal of 5 bases from V and 5 bases from J, the junction contained 10 bases not matched to a gene. The CDR3 sequence is CSVLAGGYVTEAFF. In DNA form, the CDR3 reads TGCAGCGTTTTGGCAGGGGGCTATGTAACTGAAGCTTTCTTT.

The genes are TRBV27 and TRBJ2-2; D is ambiguous. Trimming cost V 3 bases and J 3 bases, with 5 bases left between them. The length of the CDR3 is 13 residues. Per germline, CDR1 MNHEY and CDR2 SMNVEV (reference sequence). CDR3 amino acids: CASSFFDTGELFF. In nucleotides, the CDR3 is TGTGCCAGCAGTTTCTTCGACACCGGGGAGCTGTTTTTT.

The rearrangement links TRBV6-5 to TRBJ1-3; D is unresolved. Germline V gene data show CDR1 as MNHEY and CDR2 as SVGAGI. The CDR3 length is 15 residues. Trimming took off 7 bases at V and 1 base at J, with 14 bases between the two ends. In DNA, the CDR3 is TGTGCCAGCACCCTACTTCGAGGATCTGGAAACACCATATATTTT. Its protein product is CASTLLRGSGNTIYF.

This chain links TRBV2 with TRBJ1-2; 7 nucleotides align to TRBD1. In germline, CDR1 is SNHLY, CDR2 FYNNEI. This CDR3 spans 14 amino acids. V shed 6 bases, J shed 8 bases, and the junction held 12 bases outside the gene matches. This chain's CDR3 is CASSLTGTLNGYTF. As DNA, the CDR3 is TGTGCCAGCAGCTTGACAGGGACTCTAAACGGCTACACCTTC.

The chain joins TRBV27 to TRBJ2-7; the match to TRBD2 covers 7 bases. The V gene's germline CDR1 is MNHEY and CDR2 SMNVEV (reference sequence). The CDR3 totals 13 residues. With 10 bases clipped from V and 2 bases from J, the junction kept 8 bases outside the gene matches. CDR3 amino acids: CAKHGGCTYEQYF. For the CDR3, the DNA is TGTGCCAAACACGGGGGGTGTACCTACGAGCAGTACTTC.

The chain uses TRBV6-6 and TRBJ1-5; no clear D gene. Looked up from germline, CDR1 is MNHNY and CDR2 is SVGAGI (reference sequence). The CDR3 is 15 amino acids. Deletions cut 4 bases from V and 0 bases from J, with 10 bases between. The CDR3 nucleotides read TGTGCCAGCAGTTTAGAGGGTGCTAGCAATCAGCCCCAGCATTTT. Translation: CASSLEGASNQPQHF.

The chain uses TRBV5-4 and TRBJ2-7, with D perhaps TRBD1 (5 bases). The V gene's germline CDR1 is SGHNT and CDR2 YYREEE (reference sequence). The CDR3 sequence is 14 residues long. V was shortened by 6 bases and J by 4 bases, with 17 bases between the two germline ends. This chain's CDR3 is CASNRQGSGYEQYF. CDR3 sequence (DNA): TGTGCCAGCAACCGTCAGGGTTCCGGTTACGAGCAGTACTTC.

The chain uses TRBV19 and TRBJ1-5, with TRBD1 matching 10 bases. CDR1 is LNHDA, CDR2 SQIVND, per germline (reference sequence). With V trimmed by 6 bases and J by 6 bases, 8 bases remained unmatched. This CDR3 region has 15 residues. The CDR3 nucleotides are TGTGCCAGTAGACAGACAGGGGGCCCGGGTCAGCCCCAGCATTTT. Residues: CASRQTGGPGQPQHF.

This chain joins TRBV27 and TRBJ2-1; 13 positions match TRBD2. After removal of 6 bases from V and 7 bases from J, the junction contained 6 bases not matched to a gene. Germline assignment: CDR1 MNHEY and CDR2 SMNVEV (reference sequence). The CDR3 has 15 residues. The CDR3 coding sequence is TGTGCCAGCAGAATCGGACTAGCGGGAGCGAATGAGCAGTTCTTC. It translates to CASRIGLAGANEQFF.

The chain couples TRBV28 to TRBJ2-7, with 9 bases that match TRBD1. The junction had 3 bases not matched to a gene; V was cut back by 8 bases and J by 1 base. This CDR3 comprises 13 residues. Germline CDR1 reads MDHEN; CDR2 reads SYDVKM. For the CDR3, the DNA is TGTGCCAGCGTGGGGACAGGGTCCTACGAGCAGTACTTC. Protein: CASVGTGSYEQYF.